This T cell receptor beta chain derives from a study of CD8+ T cells in alopecia areata. Study information: A regimen of oral tofacitinib, 5 to 10 mg twice daily, was given to treated patients. Patients in the study were on tofacitinib for 6 to 18 months, then off it for 6 months.

Samples from alopecia areata patients were lesional scalp punch biopsies and peripheral blood. Investigators sorted PBMCs to obtain both CD4+ and CD8+ T cells. A few counts support this clone. TCR sequencing used cDNA made by reverse transcription of extracted RNA. The assay was immunoSEQ multiplex PCR, and TCRdb's table has in-frame clones only and misses some. This table holds some 99,000 clones, over 40% found once. The CDR3 contains 13 residues. Germline CDR1 SQVTM, CDR2 ANQGSEA. The J segment lost 6 bases and the V segment lost 5 bases, leaving 6 bases of the junction unmatched. The sample was CD4+ T cells sorted from blood. This sequence joins TRBV29-1 and TRBJ1-4, with 7 nucleotides matching TRBD1. The sequence came from a human donor with alopecia areata. The CDR3 region has the DNA TGCAGCGTTCGTCAGGGGGTCGATGAAAAACTGTTTTTT. Translated, it gives CSVRQGVDEKLFF.